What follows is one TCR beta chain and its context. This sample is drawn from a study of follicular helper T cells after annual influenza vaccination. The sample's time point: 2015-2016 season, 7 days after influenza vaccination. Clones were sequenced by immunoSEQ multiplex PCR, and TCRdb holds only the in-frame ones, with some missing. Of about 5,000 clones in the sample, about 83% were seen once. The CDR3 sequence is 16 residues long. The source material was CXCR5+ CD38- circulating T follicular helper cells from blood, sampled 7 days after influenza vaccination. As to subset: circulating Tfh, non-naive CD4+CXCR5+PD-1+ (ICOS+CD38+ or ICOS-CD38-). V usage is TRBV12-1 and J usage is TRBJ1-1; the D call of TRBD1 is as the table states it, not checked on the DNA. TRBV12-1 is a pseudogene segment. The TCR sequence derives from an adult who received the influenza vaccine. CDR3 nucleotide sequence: TGTGCCAGCAGCCCGCCCCAGGGACAGCCGGGTACTGAAGCTTTCTTT. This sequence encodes CASSPPQGQPGTEAFF.